This entry is about one TCR beta chain. In the original analysis: Amplification of reference gene primers was used by the study to estimate nucleated cell counts. Assay used: immunoSEQ multiplex PCR; TCRdb lists only in-frame clones, some missing. V and J calls and clone size are given by that table; D and trimming were obtained from the DNA. Among 100,000 or so clones, about three quarters were seen once, and the ten largest hold approximately 15%. This entry belongs to a study of blood T cell repertoires in COVID-19. On the study more broadly: In each case, the material was cDNA or gDNA derived from T cells, B-cell-depleted T cells, or PBMCs.

This CDR3 has 14 amino acids. The sequence came from a woman of 80 years or more with acute or convalescent COVID-19. Input material: peripheral blood. The V gene is TRBV21-1, the J gene TRBJ1-5; TRBD1, the table's D call, was not compared with the DNA. TRBV21-1 is termed a pseudogene. CDR3 in amino acids: CASSWPPPSQPQHF. For the CDR3, the DNA is TGTGCCAGCAGCTGGCCCCCCCCCTCACAGCCCCAGCATTTT.